The 11 T cell receptor beta chains listed next were all sequenced from one sample in a study of blood T cell repertoires in COVID-19. Clones were sequenced by immunoSEQ multiplex PCR, and TCRdb holds only the in-frame ones, with some missing. This sample carries under 300,000 clones, 70% to 90% of them seen once, and the ten largest clones take about 1.5%. The sample comprised PBMCs or T cells enriched from blood (not recorded which). The receptors were sampled from a woman aged 50 to 60 who had recovered from COVID-19.

This chain joins TRBV14 and TRBJ2-7; no clear D gene. Trimming took 3 bases from V and 2 from J, leaving 8 bases between them. This CDR3 is 13 amino acids long. Germline V CDR1 and CDR2: SGHDN, FVKESK. The CDR3 nucleotides are TGTGCCAGCAGCCAGCAGGTTACCTACGAGCAGTACTTC. It encodes CASSQQVTYEQYF.

The count of this clone is one. The V call is TRBV24-1, the J call TRBJ1-1; TRBD1 agrees at 10 bases. V was pared by 7 bases and J by 4 bases, with 2 bases of the junction left unmatched. Germline CDR1 KGHDR, CDR2 SFDVKD. The CDR3 sequence is 13 residues long. CDR3 region: CATRGQGVTEAFF. In nucleotides, the CDR3 is TGTGCCACCAGAGGACAGGGGGTCACTGAAGCTTTCTTT.

DNA for the CDR3: TGTGCCAGCAGGAAAACGGACAGGGCGAACACTGAAGCTTTCTTT. Protein product: CASRKTDRANTEAFF. This chain connects TRBV27 to TRBJ1-1; 8 bases align to TRBD1. The V and J ends lost 6 bases and 1 base, in that order; junction bases with no gene match: 7. This CDR3 is 15 amino acids long. CDR1 and CDR2 from the germline V gene are MNHEY and SMNVEV (reference sequence).

The chain joins TRBV7-8 to TRBJ2-1, with D maybe TRBD2 (5 bases). The CDR3 runs to 15 residues. Germline loops: CDR1 SGHVS, CDR2 FQNEAQ. V shed 1 base and J shed 3 bases, with 10 bases lying between them. The CDR3 region is CASSLVVSDYNEQFF. In nucleotides, the CDR3 is TGTGCCAGCAGCTTAGTTGTTAGCGACTACAATGAGCAGTTCTTC. Looking up the rest from reference TRBV7-8 and TRBJ2-1 gives the full variable domain: GAGVSQSPRYKVAKRGQDVALRCDPISGHVSLFWYQQALGQGPEFLTYFQNEAQLDKSGLPSDRFFAERPEGSVSTLKIQRTQQEDSAVYLCASSLVVSDYNEQFFGPGTRLTVL.

This clone has more than one count but fewer than ten. The V and J genes are TRBV19 and TRBJ1-4; 10 nucleotides agree with TRBD1. The length of the CDR3 is 16 residues. Trimming took 5 bases from V and 7 from J; bases not matched to a gene: 10. The germline gives CDR1 LNHDA, CDR2 SQIVND (reference sequence). CDR3: CASSPTPGQGIEKLFF. CDR3 coding DNA: TGTGCCAGTAGTCCGACCCCGGGACAGGGGATTGAAAAACTGTTTTTT.

The chain employs TRBV27 and TRBJ2-5, with D unresolved. This CDR3 is 13 amino acids long. Germline CDR1 and CDR2: MNHEY and SMNVEV (reference sequence). V gave up 3 bases and J gave up 4 bases, with 9 bases separating them. CDR3 DNA sequence: TGTGCCAGCAGTTTTATTGGGCCAGAGACCCAGTACTTC. Amino acid sequence: CASSFIGPETQYF.

The chain couples TRBV7-9 to TRBJ2-1; 12 nucleotides align to TRBD2. The CDR3 sequence is 16 residues long. Germline CDR1 and CDR2: SEHNR and FQNEAQ (reference sequence). V lost 5 bases and J lost 3; bases outside the gene matches: 5. This chain's CDR3 is CASSPRGLAGYNEQFF. The DNA of the CDR3 is TGTGCCAGCAGCCCCCGGGGACTAGCGGGCTACAATGAGCAGTTCTTC.

The rearrangement uses TRBV7-2 and TRBJ1-3; D is possibly TRBD1 (5 bases). The V gene's germline CDR1 is SGHTA and CDR2 FQGNSA. V lost 1 base to trimming and J lost 3 bases, with 16 bases between them. The CDR3 sequence is 17 residues long. The CDR3 DNA reads TGTGCCAGCAGCTTAGGGGGCCCCCCCGGGGGTGGAAACACCATATATTTT. Translating gives CASSLGGPPGGGNTIYF.

This clone occurred a few times. The chain uses TRBV18 and TRBJ1-2, with 10 bases that match TRBD1. Germline-derived CDR1 and CDR2 are KGHSH and LQKENI. This CDR3 has 16 amino acids. The V and J ends lost 3 bases and 2 bases, in that order; junction bases with no gene match: 6. In nucleotides, the CDR3 is TGTGCCAGCTCACCCGGGACAGGGGCTTTCAACTATGGCTACACCTTC. The encoded protein is CASSPGTGAFNYGYTF.

CDR3 in amino acids: CASSLAALAGGYNEQFF. The CDR3 DNA follows: TGTGCCAGCAGCTTAGCAGCCCTAGCGGGAGGGTACAATGAGCAGTTCTTC. The chain has TRBV7-2 and TRBJ2-1; 12 bases align to TRBD2. The CDR3 extends over 17 amino acids. Germline CDR1 SGHTA, CDR2 FQGNSA. V shed 0 bases, J shed 4 bases, and the junction held 4 bases outside the gene matches. Together with reference TRBV7-2 and TRBJ2-1, the CDR3 gives the full variable domain: GAGVSQSPSNKVTEKGKDVELRCDPISGHTALYWYRQSLGQGLEFLIYFQGNSAPDKSGLPSDRFSAERTGGSVSTLTIQRTQQEDSAVYLCASSLAALAGGYNEQFFGPGTRLTVL.

This rearrangement joins TRBV18 to TRBJ2-7; maybe TRBD2 (6 bases). V lost 3 bases and J lost 3, with 9 bases in between. From germline, CDR1 is KGHSH and CDR2 LQKENI. The CDR3 covers 13 residues. DNA of the CDR3: TGTGCCAGCTCACCGCGGGACCTCTACGAGCAGTACTTC. This codes for CASSPRDLYEQYF.